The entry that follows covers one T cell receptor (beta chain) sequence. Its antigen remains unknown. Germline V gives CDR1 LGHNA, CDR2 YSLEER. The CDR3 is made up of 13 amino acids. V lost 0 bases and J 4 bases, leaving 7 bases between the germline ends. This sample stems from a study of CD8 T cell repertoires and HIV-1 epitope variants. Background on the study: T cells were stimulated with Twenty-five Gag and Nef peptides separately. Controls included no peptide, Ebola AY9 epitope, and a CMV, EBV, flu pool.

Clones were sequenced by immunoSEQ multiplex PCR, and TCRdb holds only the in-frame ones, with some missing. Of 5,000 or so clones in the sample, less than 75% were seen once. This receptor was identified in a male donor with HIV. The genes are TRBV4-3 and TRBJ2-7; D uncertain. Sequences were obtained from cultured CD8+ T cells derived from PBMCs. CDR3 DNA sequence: TGCGCCAGCAGCCAAGAGCCCCGATACGAGCAGTACTTC. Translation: CASSQEPRYEQYF.